These T cell receptor beta chains were read from a single sample in a study of blood T cell repertoires in COVID-19. Produced via immunoSEQ multiplex PCR; TCRdb's table is partial and in-frame only. Among 200,000 to 250,000 clones listed, 86% were seen once. The specimen was PBMCs or T cells enriched from blood (not recorded which). These receptors were collected from a woman aged 40 to 50 with acute COVID-19. The CDR3 runs from the conserved cysteine through the conserved F or W. D genes are given only for firm matches. The size of a clone is reported for some rows only, either as once, few or many, or as a class for expanded clones.

TRBJ2-3 - TRBV11-2 TRBD2 CASSSRVAGAMTDTQYF TGTGCCAGCAGTTCTCGCGTAGCGGGAGCGATGACAGATACGCAGTATTTT
TRBJ1-1 - TRBV5-8 - CAVSGPWNTEAFF TGTGCCGTCAGTGGGCCTTGGAACACTGAAGCTTTCTTT
TRBJ2-1 - TRBV7-6 TRBD2 CASSFGTSGGSEQFF TGTGCCAGCAGCTTCGGGACTAGCGGCGGAAGTGAGCAGTTCTTC
TRBJ1-1 - TRBV5-1 - CASSLAIPSTEAFF TGCGCCAGCAGCTTGGCAATCCCGAGCACTGAAGCTTTCTTT
TRBJ2-3 once TRBV27 - CASSSSLRASTDTQYF TGTGCCAGCAGTTCCAGCCTCAGGGCTAGCACAGATACGCAGTATTTT
TRBJ2-2 - TRBV18 TRBD1 CASSPGTGNTGELFF TGTGCCAGCTCACCTGGGACAGGGAACACCGGGGAGCTGTTTTTT
TRBJ1-5 - TRBV19 - CATKGATNQPQHF TGTGCCACCAAAGGGGCAACGAATCAGCCCCAGCATTTT
TRBJ1-4 - TRBV11-3 TRBD1 CASSLGTDRGPMANEKLFF TGTGCCAGCAGCTTAGGAACGGACAGGGGGCCAATGGCTAATGAAAAACTGTTTTTT
TRBJ2-7 few TRBV28 - CASTPTGGILYEQYF TGTGCCAGCACCCCGACGGGCGGGATTCTCTACGAGCAGTACTTC
TRBJ1-6 - TRBV10-3 TRBD1 CAISGPPGQGSPLHF TGTGCCATCAGTGGTCCTCCGGGACAGGGTTCACCCCTCCACTTT
TRBJ2-3 - TRBV6-5 - CASSYSGTSTDTQYF TGTGCCAGCAGTTACTCCGGGACTAGCACAGATACGCAGTATTTT
TRBJ2-7 once TRBV12-1 - CASGWGGLPSSYEQYF TGTGCCAGCGGCTGGGGGGGTCTACCTTCGTCCTACGAGCAGTACTTC
TRBJ1-1 - TRBV11-2 - CASSFRQGYTEAFF TGTGCCAGCAGCTTCAGGCAGGGGTACACTGAAGCTTTCTTT
TRBJ2-1 - TRBV24-1 TRBD2 CATSDRTSGRPNEQFF TGTGCCACCAGTGATCGGACTAGCGGGAGGCCCAATGAGCAGTTCTTC
TRBJ1-6 - TRBV27 - CASSFGRSYNSPLHF TGTGCCAGCAGTTTTGGGCGCTCCTATAATTCACCCCTCCACTTT
TRBJ1-3 - TRBV19 - CASSLGGQKISGNTIYF TGTGCCAGTAGTCTCGGCGGACAGAAAATCTCTGGAAACACCATATATTTT
TRBJ1-2 - TRBV27 TRBD1 CASSYRTGGGYTF TGTGCCAGCAGCTACCGGACAGGGGGTGGCTACACCTTC
TRBJ1-5 - TRBV27 - CASSNRYNQPQHF TGTGCCAGCAGTAACAGGTACAATCAGCCCCAGCATTTT
TRBJ1-1 few TRBV18 TRBD1 CASSSRPGQGSEAFF TGTGCCAGCTCATCGAGACCGGGACAGGGCTCTGAAGCTTTCTTT
TRBJ2-3 - TRBV5-1 - CASSLNPVSTDTQYF TGCGCCAGCAGCTTGAACCCGGTTAGCACAGATACGCAGTATTTT
TRBJ2-7 - TRBV7-9 - CASSPRGLLSWEQYF TGTGCCAGCAGCCCAAGGGGACTTCTCTCCTGGGAGCAGTACTTC
TRBJ1-5 - TRBV28 TRBD1 CASSRDRVGNQPQHF TGTGCCAGCAGTCGGGACAGGGTCGGCAATCAGCCCCAGCATTTT
TRBJ1-2 few TRBV28 TRBD1 CASMFFSGQGAYGYTF TGTGCCAGCATGTTTTTTTCGGGACAGGGGGCCTATGGCTACACCTTC
TRBJ2-1 - TRBV29-1 - CSVEEVLGWQFF TGCAGCGTTGAAGAGGTACTAGGGTGGCAGTTCTTC
TRBJ1-3 - TRBV2 - CASRGGPGNTIYF TGTGCCAGCCGCGGGGGGCCTGGAAACACCATATATTTT
TRBJ1-1 - TRBV18 - CASSIGEQRHTEAFF TGTGCCAGCTCAATCGGGGAGCAGAGACACACTGAAGCTTTCTTT